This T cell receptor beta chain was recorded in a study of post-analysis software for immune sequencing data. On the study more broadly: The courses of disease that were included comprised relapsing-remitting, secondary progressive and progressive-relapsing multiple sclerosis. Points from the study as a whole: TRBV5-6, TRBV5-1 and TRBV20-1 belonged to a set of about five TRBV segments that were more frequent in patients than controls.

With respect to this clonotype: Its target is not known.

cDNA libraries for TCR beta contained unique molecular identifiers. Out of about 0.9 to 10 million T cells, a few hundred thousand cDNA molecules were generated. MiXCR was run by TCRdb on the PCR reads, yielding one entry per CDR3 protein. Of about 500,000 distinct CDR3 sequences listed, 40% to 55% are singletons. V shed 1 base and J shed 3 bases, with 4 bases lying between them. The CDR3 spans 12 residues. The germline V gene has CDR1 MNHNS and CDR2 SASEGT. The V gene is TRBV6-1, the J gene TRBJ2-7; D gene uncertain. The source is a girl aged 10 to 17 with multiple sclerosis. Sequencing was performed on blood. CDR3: CASSEDGYEQYF. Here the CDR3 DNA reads TGTGCCAGCAGTGAAGACGGCTACGAGCAGTACTTC.